What follows describes a single T cell receptor beta chain. What it recognizes is unknown. This sample is part of a study of neoadjuvant anti-PD-1 for oral cavity cancer. Study information: Patients without progression got a fourth dose around day 43. The study, taken as a whole, reports: PBMC Gini-index clonality exceeded responders' in non-responders post-nivolumab.

The CDR3 runs to 15 residues. The trim removed 2 bases at V and 4 bases at J, leaving 7 bases unmatched. CDR1 and CDR2 from the germline V gene are MDHEN and SYDVKM. These newly diagnosed stage II-IVA oral cavity squamous cell carcinoma patients had no prior systemic or radiation treatment. These oral cavity squamous cell carcinomas were HPV-negative and locally advanced. Data came from immunoSEQ multiplex PCR; TCRdb stores just in-frame clones and leaves some out. The data contain roughly 13,000 clones, over 55% of them singletons. The chain is built from TRBV28 and TRBJ1-2; 7 bases map to TRBD1. Specimen: PBMCs, collected before nivolumab (anti-PD-1) treatment. The receptor was isolated from a person aged 35-79 years with oral cavity squamous cell carcinoma. The CDR3: CASSLKFDRVYGYTF. The CDR3 bases are TGTGCCAGCAGTTTAAAGTTCGACAGGGTCTATGGCTACACCTTC.